This T cell receptor beta chain was obtained from a study of blood T cell repertoires in COVID-19. The CDR3 has 13 residues. Per germline, CDR1 WNHNN and CDR2 SYGVQD (reference sequence). Sequencing was performed with immunoSEQ multiplex PCR; in TCRdb, only in-frame clones are kept and a portion is missing. The table has tens of thousands of clones, roughly 87% seen once; the top ten hold around 10%. The rearrangement uses TRBV10-1 and TRBJ1-1, with D maybe TRBD1 (5 bases). This TCR derives from a man in his fifties with acute or convalescent COVID-19. The specimen sequenced was peripheral blood. CDR3 region: CALSRVRSTEAFF. CDR3 in DNA: TGCGCTCTATCCAGGGTTAGGAGCACTGAAGCTTTCTTT.